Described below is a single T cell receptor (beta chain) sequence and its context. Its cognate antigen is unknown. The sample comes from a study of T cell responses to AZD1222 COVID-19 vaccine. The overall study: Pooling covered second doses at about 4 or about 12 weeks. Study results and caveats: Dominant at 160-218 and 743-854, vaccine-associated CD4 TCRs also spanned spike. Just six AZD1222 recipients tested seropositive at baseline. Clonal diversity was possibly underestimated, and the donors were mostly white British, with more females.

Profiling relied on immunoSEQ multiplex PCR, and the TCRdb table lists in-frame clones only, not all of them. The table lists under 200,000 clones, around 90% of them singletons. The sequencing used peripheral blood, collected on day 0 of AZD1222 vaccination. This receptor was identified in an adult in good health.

As DNA, the CDR3 is TGTGCCAGCAGCGCCCTTTCTGAAGCTTTCTTT. Amino acid sequence: CASSALSEAFF. The V and J genes are TRBV2 and TRBJ1-1; no firm D call. V gave up 6 bases and J gave up 6 bases, with 8 bases separating them. CDR3 length equals 11 residues. Germline-derived CDR1 and CDR2 are SNHLY and FYNNEI.